The source of this TCR beta chain is a study of T cells in Graves' hyperthyroidism and ophthalmopathy. V shed 6 bases and J 5 bases; nucleotides not matched to a gene: 12. The V gene's germline CDR1 is KGHSH and CDR2 LQKENI. This CDR3 comprises 16 residues. Active moderate-to-severe ophthalmopathy, Clinical Activity Score at least 3, NOSPECS at least 4, under 3 months' duration. Patients having uncontrolled infection, another autoimmune disease, pregnancy or lactation were not included. This clonotype was seen ten or more times. RNA transcripts served as the template for amplifying TCR beta CDR3 regions. HTBI primers drove first-round RT-PCR of the TCR CDR3. From the multiplex PCR reads, TCRdb called clonotypes with MiXCR, one entry per CDR3 protein. The top ten clones hold less than 20% of a sample with 300,000 to 450,000 distinct CDR3 sequences, around 13% of them seen once.

This chain uses TRBV18 with TRBJ2-1; 8 bases match TRBD1. Sequencing was done on a sample of blood. The TCR comes from a woman aged 30 to 39 with Graves' ophthalmopathy. The CDR3 region has the DNA TGTGCCAGCTCTTTAGCCTGGACAGGGCTAAACAATGAGCAGTTCTTC. This translates into CASSLAWTGLNNEQFF.